The source of this TCR beta chain is a study of Tregs in tolerant kidney transplant recipients. Broader study findings: Few patients were studied, so findings need validation in larger groups. Expanding Tregs on activated donor B cells appeared to best identify donor-specific TCRbeta clones. This study did not directly address biological reproducibility.

Method: immunoSEQ multiplex PCR; TCRdb's copy keeps in-frame clones and lacks some. The sample consists of fewer than 70,000 clones, over 70% of them appearing once. V lost 5 bases and J lost 1, with 8 bases in between. The CDR3 runs 12 residues. The germline gives CDR1 GTSNPN, CDR2 SVGIG (reference sequence). By share, this clone counts as medium-sized. Antigen: not known. Unstimulated Tregs (CD4+CD25+CD127-) and CD4+CD25- non-Tregs were sorted from PBMCs. Sequencing was done on a sample of CD4+ T cells from blood. The rearrangement joins TRBV30 to TRBJ1-2; a possible D gene is TRBD1 (5 bases). This clonotype was sampled from a human donor in good health. The CDR3 region is CAWQQVNYGYTF. For the CDR3, the DNA is TGTGCCTGGCAACAGGTTAACTATGGCTACACCTTC.